The present TCR beta chain was sequenced within a study of blood T cell repertoires in COVID-19 (dated by TCRdb to about 2020). Study-wide context: Samples covering the acute and convalescent phases of COVID-19 were provided by collaborators in the United States, Italy and Spain. A freely available public database, intended as a resource for researchers studying the immune response to SARS-CoV-2, is where the repertoires were released. The dataset comprised deeply sampled blood TCRbeta repertoires from subjects exposed to, actively infected with, or recovered from COVID-19. The samples were drawn from the first 160 participants of the ongoing ImmuneRACE study and from some 1,300 subjects provided by 6 global collaborators. Sample metadata almost always included a de-identified subject ID, COVID-19 status, age in years and sex. HLA class I and class II types, where available, came from metadata supplied by the sample provider rather than from assay-based typing. The material from the prospective study consisted of cDNA or gDNA derived from T cells, B-cell-depleted T cells, or PBMCs. The paper's findings and limits, for the study overall: How much clinical and demographic metadata was included differed by source and by participant, and the metadata was provided uncurated.

The immunoSEQ Assay, a bias-controlled multiplex PCR, was used to amplify TCRbeta CDR3 regions from genomic DNA. On the study's bioinformatics: Nucleated cell counts per sample were estimated from amplification of reference gene primers within the assay. To quantify the absolute abundance of each unique TCRbeta CDR3 rearrangement, sequence reads were collapsed and filtered. For each sample, productive Simpson clonality was calculated by taking the square root of Simpson's diversity index across productive rearrangements. Here the immuneACCESS table is served through TCRdb, limited to in-frame sequences with V and J called. Missing clones are a known gap in these copies; in checked studies unresolved V genes cover under half, and the rest lacks a known reason. For V, J and clone size, that table is used; D and trimming come from the DNA. This sample comprises a few hundred thousand clones, roughly nine tenths of them detected only once. Clones ranked in the top ten supply less than 4% of the sample.

Collaborating institutions collected whole blood in K2EDTA tubes following their own protocols. Collaborator samples were shipped for TCRbeta analysis as frozen whole blood, isolated PBMCs, or DNA extracted from either sample type. In the case of this clone: Its antigen is currently not known. No clone much larger than this one lies a single base away; base qualities are absent.

Trimming at the junction amounts to 0 bases on V and 2 bases on J, and the germline ends lie 10 bases apart. The CDR3 starts with the cysteine, ends with the phenylalanine, and has 15 residues. CDR3 DNA is the only sequence kept; it has 45 bases, read in frame from the first base. CDR1 and CDR2 were assigned from the germline V gene as SGHRS and YFSETQ. The TCR was taken from a man in his late teens or twenties with active or convalescent COVID-19. The sample comprised peripheral blood. The sequence is built from TRBV5-1 and TRBJ2-3; the D segment could be TRBD2, given 6 matching bases. The DNA reads TGCGCCAGCAGCTTGGACGGGGGATCCACAGATACGCAGTATTTT. The encoded protein is CASSLDGGSTDTQYF.